Shown below are 7 T cell receptor beta chains from a single sample sequenced in a study of Graves' ophthalmopathy and Graves' hyperthyroidism. The authors amplified TCR beta CDR3 regions from RNA transcripts. Following a first-round RT-PCR that used HTBI primers, a second-round multiplex PCR was carried out. TCRdb recomputed calls from the multiplex PCR reads with MiXCR, one row per CDR3 protein. This sample has around 600,000 distinct CDR3 sequences, with under 50% found just once. The sequencing input was peripheral blood. All receptors derive from an adult man with Graves' ophthalmopathy.

This clonotype was counted at least ten times. J is TRBJ1-2 and V is TRBV7-9; D unresolved. The germline V gene has CDR1 SEHNR and CDR2 FQNEAQ (reference sequence). With 5 bases removed from V and 13 bases from J, the gap between germline ends came to 17 bases. CDR3 length: 12 residues. CDR3 in DNA: TGTGCCAGCAGCCTAGGGATGGAGGCTAGCACCTTC. It yields the protein CASSLGMEASTF.

The chain is built from TRBV4-3 and TRBJ1-5, with D maybe TRBD1 (6 bases). The CDR3 sequence is 19 residues long. Germline assignment: CDR1 LGHNA and CDR2 YSLEER. Trimming pared 0 bases from V and 0 bases from J, leaving 18 bases between. DNA for the CDR3: TGCGCCAGCAGCCAAGATTTACAGGGCACGGTCTATAGCAATCAGCCCCAGCATTTT. It codes for CASSQDLQGTVYSNQPQHF.

This clonotype was recorded a few times. Because the CDR3 is missing its conserved closing phenylalanine or tryptophan, this is likely a read error. The chain links TRBV6-1 to TRBJ2-5; 8 bases align to TRBD2. Germline CDR1 reads MNHNS; CDR2 reads SASEGT. After removal of 6 bases from V and 2 bases from J, the junction contained 11 bases not matched to a gene. The CDR3 is 16 residues long. The CDR3 region has the DNA TGTGCCAGCAGCGTAGCGCCTAGCGGGCGGCAAGAGACCCAGTACTTA. This gives the protein CASSVAPSGRQETQYL.

The rearrangement joins TRBV29-1 to TRBJ1-2; D is ambiguous. CDR1 and CDR2 (germline): SQVTM, ANQGSEA. Trimming shortened V by 3 bases and J by 5 bases, and 10 bases separated the two germline ends. The CDR3 is 12 residues long. The CDR3 here is CSVDPHGYGYTF. The CDR3 DNA reads TGCAGCGTTGACCCACACGGATATGGCTACACCTTC.

The CDR3 DNA reads as TGTGCCAGCAGTTACGGGGACAGGGGGGAGAACACTGAAGCTTTCTTT. The encoded protein is CASSYGDRGENTEAFF. V gene TRBV6-6 combines with J gene TRBJ1-1, with 11 bases identical to TRBD1. The germline CDR1 and CDR2 sequences are MNHNY and SVGAGI (reference sequence). The V segment lost 2 bases and the J segment 1 base; nucleotides outside the gene matches: 3. The CDR3 is made up of 16 amino acids.

The V and J genes are TRBV2 and TRBJ2-7; 7 bases are a match to TRBD1. The germline V gene encodes CDR1 SNHLY and CDR2 FYNNEI. The CDR3 loop spans 14 amino acids. The junction had 5 bases not matched to a gene; V was cut back by 6 bases and J by 0 bases. The CDR3 DNA is TGTGCCAGCAGACCCCGACAGGGCTCCTACGAGCAGTACTTC. Protein: CASRPRQGSYEQYF.

In this sample, this clonotype turned up many times. This chain links TRBV12-3 or TRBV12-4 with TRBJ1-6, with 7 bases lining up with TRBD1. With V trimmed by 6 bases and J by 10 bases, 9 bases remained unmatched. CDR3 length: 14 residues. The CDR3 sequence is CASRTGTARSPLHF. For the CDR3, the DNA is TGTGCCAGCAGGACCGGGACAGCGCGCTCACCCCTCCACTTT.